A few counts support the clone carrying this TCR beta chain. The data originate from a study of CD8 T cells in ankylosing spondylitis. MiXCR was run by TCRdb on the 5' RACE reads, yielding one entry per CDR3 protein. Among a few hundred thousand distinct CDR3 sequences listed, 20% to 25% were seen once. The TCR sequence derives from a male donor with ankylosing spondylitis or in good health (not recorded which). Specimen: blood, either unsorted or a sorted T cell fraction (not recorded which).

The CDR3 nucleotides are TGTGCCAGCAGTTTAGGGGAGCTGTTTTTT. Its translation is CASSLGELFF. The chain carries TRBV12-3 or TRBV12-4 and TRBJ2-2; D gene uncertain. V was cut by 1 base and J by 9 bases, with 0 bases left in between. There are 10 residues in the CDR3.